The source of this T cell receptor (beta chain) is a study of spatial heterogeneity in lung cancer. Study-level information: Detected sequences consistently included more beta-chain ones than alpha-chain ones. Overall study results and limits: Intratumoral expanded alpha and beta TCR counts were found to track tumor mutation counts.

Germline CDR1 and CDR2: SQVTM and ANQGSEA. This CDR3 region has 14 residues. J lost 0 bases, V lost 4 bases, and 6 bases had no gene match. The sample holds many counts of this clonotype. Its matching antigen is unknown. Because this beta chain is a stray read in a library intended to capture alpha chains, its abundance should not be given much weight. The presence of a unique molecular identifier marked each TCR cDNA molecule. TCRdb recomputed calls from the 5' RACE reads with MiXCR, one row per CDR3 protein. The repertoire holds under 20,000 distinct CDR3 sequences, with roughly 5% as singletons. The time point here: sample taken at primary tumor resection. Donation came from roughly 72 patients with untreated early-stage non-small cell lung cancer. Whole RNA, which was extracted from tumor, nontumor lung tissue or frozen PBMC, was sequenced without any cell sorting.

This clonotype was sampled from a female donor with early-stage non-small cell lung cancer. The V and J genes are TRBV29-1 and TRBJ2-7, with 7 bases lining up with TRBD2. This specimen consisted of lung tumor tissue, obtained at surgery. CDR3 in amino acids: CSVAGSGSSYEQYF. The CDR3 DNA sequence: TGCAGCGTTGCTGGTAGCGGGTCCTCCTACGAGCAGTACTTC.